These T cell receptor beta chains were read from a single sample in a study of cytomegalovirus exposure and HLA in healthy donors. Clones were sequenced by immunoSEQ multiplex PCR, and TCRdb holds only the in-frame ones, with some missing. The sample includes 100,000 to 150,000 clones, over 65% of them seen just once. Sequenced material: PBMCs. The source is a female donor in good health and CMV-seropositive. CDR3s include the opening cysteine and the closing phenylalanine or tryptophan. D genes are given only for firm matches. Expanded clones get a size class; other rows say once, few or many, or leave the size out.

CDR3,DNA,length,size,D,J,V
CASSLATSGGYTF,TGTGCCAGCAGCTTAGCAACATCGGGTGGCTACACCTTC,13,-,-,TRBJ1-2,TRBV7-9
CASSPAGETGYGYTF,TGTGCCAGCTCACCCGCTGGTGAGACAGGGTATGGCTACACCTTC,15,-,TRBD1,TRBJ1-2,TRBV18
CASSGGTRDGELFF,TGCGCCAGCAGCGGCGGGACCCGGGACGGGGAGCTGTTTTTT,14,-,-,TRBJ2-2,TRBV5-1
CARGGGLAFF,TGCGCCAGGGGAGGGGGGCTAGCTTTCTTT,10,-,-,TRBJ1-1,TRBV5-1
CASRFGLAGGEETQYF,TGCGCCAGCAGGTTCGGACTAGCGGGGGGGGAAGAGACCCAGTACTTC,16,-,TRBD2,TRBJ2-5,TRBV4-1
CASSLGGQGIGYTF,TGTGCCAGCAGTTTGGGGGGACAGGGGATTGGCTACACCTTC,14,-,TRBD1,TRBJ1-2,TRBV28
CASSVEGLAGVGDTQYF,TGTGCCAGCAGCGTAGAGGGACTAGCGGGAGTAGGAGATACGCAGTATTTT,17,-,TRBD2,TRBJ2-3,TRBV9
CASRTDTGGDYGYTF,TGTGCCAGCAGGACCGACACGGGAGGTGACTATGGCTACACCTTC,15,-,-,TRBJ1-2,TRBV28
CASSSTGAKQPQHF,TGTGCCAGCAGCTCGACAGGGGCTAAACAGCCCCAGCATTTT,14,-,TRBD1,TRBJ1-5,TRBV2
CSVETGWDTEAFF,TGCAGCGTCGAAACAGGTTGGGACACTGAAGCTTTCTTT,13,few,-,TRBJ1-1,TRBV29-1
CAWTRGSYNEQFF,TGTGCCTGGACCAGGGGGTCCTACAATGAGCAGTTCTTC,13,few,TRBD1,TRBJ2-1,TRBV30
CASSPRDRHPNTEAFF,TGTGCCAGCTCACCGCGGGACAGACATCCGAACACTGAAGCTTTCTTT,16,-,TRBD1,TRBJ1-1,TRBV18
CASSSTRQETQYF,TGTGCCAGCAGCTCGACTAGGCAAGAGACCCAGTACTTC,13,-,-,TRBJ2-5,TRBV7-2
CASSLDGIDTGNTEAFF,TGTGCCAGCAGCTTAGACGGAATAGACACAGGGAACACTGAAGCTTTCTTT,17,-,-,TRBJ1-1,TRBV7-8
CASSLGGDSPYNEQFF,TGTGCCAGCAGCTTGGGGGGGGACTCCCCCTACAATGAGCAGTTCTTC,16,-,-,TRBJ2-1,TRBV5-4
CASSQDMVGAEKLFF,TGTGCCAGCAGCCAAGATATGGTAGGAGCAGAAAAACTGTTTTTT,15,-,-,TRBJ1-4,TRBV4-2
CASSLTSGKNEQFF,TGCGCCAGCAGCCTAACTAGCGGGAAGAATGAGCAGTTCTTC,14,-,TRBD2,TRBJ2-1,TRBV5-1
CASRETGVTEAFF,TGTGCCAGCAGGGAGACAGGGGTCACTGAAGCTTTCTTT,13,-,TRBD1,TRBJ1-1,TRBV6-6
CASSLGLINEQFF,TGTGCCAGCAGCTTGGGCCTTATCAATGAGCAGTTCTTC,13,-,-,TRBJ2-1,TRBV7-3
CASSDPRQGGNEQYF,TGTGCCAGCAGCGATCCGAGACAGGGAGGTAACGAGCAGTACTTC,15,-,-,TRBJ2-7,TRBV5-4
CASSAGTRGGHEQYF,TGTGCCAGCAGCGCGGGGACTCGAGGGGGCCACGAGCAGTACTTC,15,-,-,TRBJ2-7,TRBV9
CASSRDRVRNTEAFF,TGCGCCAGCAGCAGGGACAGGGTGAGGAACACTGAAGCTTTCTTT,15,few,TRBD1,TRBJ1-1,TRBV10-2
CASSPNLFGEHSDTQYF,TGTGCCAGCAGCCCCAACCTCTTTGGGGAGCATTCAGATACGCAGTATTTT,17,-,-,TRBJ2-3,TRBV11-2
CASRAGPGTEAFF,TGTGCCAGCAGGGCAGGGCCCGGCACTGAAGCTTTCTTT,13,-,-,TRBJ1-1,TRBV2
CAWSKPTGKSYGYTF,TGTGCCTGGAGTAAACCGACAGGGAAGTCCTATGGCTACACCTTC,15,-,TRBD1,TRBJ1-2,TRBV30
CSSSLRGGGYTF,TGTTCCAGCAGCTTACGAGGCGGCGGCTACACCTTC,12,-,-,TRBJ1-2,TRBV7-9
CASSLSGGSYNEQFF,TGTGCCAGCAGCTTATCCGGCGGCTCCTACAATGAGCAGTTCTTC,15,-,-,TRBJ2-1,TRBV7-6
CAWSLYGSGANVLTF,TGTGCCTGGAGTTTATACGGCTCTGGGGCCAACGTCCTGACTTTC,15,once,-,TRBJ2-6,TRBV30
CASSSRNSPLHF,TGTGCCAGCAGCTCCAGGAATTCACCCCTCCACTTT,12,-,-,TRBJ1-6,TRBV7-9
CASSEWDRGTYEQYF,TGTGCCAGCAGTGAATGGGACAGGGGAACGTACGAGCAGTACTTC,15,-,TRBD1,TRBJ2-7,TRBV6-1
CASGFGGEGSNTEAFF,TGTGCTAGTGGTTTCGGTGGTGAGGGATCGAACACTGAAGCTTTCTTT,16,-,-,TRBJ1-1,TRBV12-5